This record covers a single T cell receptor (beta chain). The source of the sample is a study of siplizumab effects on memory and regulatory T cells. Profiled with immunoSEQ multiplex PCR; TCRdb holds only in-frame clones, not every one. This sample has approximately 110,000 clones; around 93% occur once, and the top ten carry 0.32%. The CDR3 totals 11 residues. The ends were cut back, 6 bases at V and 7 bases at J, with 10 bases in the middle. Germline lookup yields CDR1 MDHEN and CDR2 SYDVKM. The chain has TRBV28 and TRBJ2-7; TRBD2 might be the D (5 bases). This TCR came from a human donor in good health. The sample consisted of CD4+ T cells sorted from blood. In DNA form, the CDR3 reads TGTGCCAGCAGGGGAGAATTGGAGCAGTACTTC. It encodes CASRGELEQYF.